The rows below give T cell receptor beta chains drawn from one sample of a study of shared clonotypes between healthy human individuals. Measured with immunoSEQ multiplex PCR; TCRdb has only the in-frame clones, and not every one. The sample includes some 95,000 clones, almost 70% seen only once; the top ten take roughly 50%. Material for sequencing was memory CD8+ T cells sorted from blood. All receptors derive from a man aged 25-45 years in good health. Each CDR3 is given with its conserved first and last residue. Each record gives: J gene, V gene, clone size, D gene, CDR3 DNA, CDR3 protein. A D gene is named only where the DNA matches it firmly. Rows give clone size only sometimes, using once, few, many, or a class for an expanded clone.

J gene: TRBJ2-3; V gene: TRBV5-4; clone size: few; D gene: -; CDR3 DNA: TGTGCCAGCAGCTTGGACCGCTCCTGGACAGATACGCAGTATTTT; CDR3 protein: CASSLDRSWTDTQYF
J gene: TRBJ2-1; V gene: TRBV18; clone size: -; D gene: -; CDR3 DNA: TGTGCCAGCTCACAGACAGGAAACCCCTACAATGAGCAGTTCTTC; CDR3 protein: CASSQTGNPYNEQFF
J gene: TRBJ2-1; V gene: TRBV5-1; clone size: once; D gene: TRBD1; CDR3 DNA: TGCGCCAGCAGCTTCGGGACAGTTGAGCAGTTCTTC; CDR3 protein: CASSFGTVEQFF
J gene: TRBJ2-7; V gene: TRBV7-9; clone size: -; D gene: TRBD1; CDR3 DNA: TGTGCCAGCAGCGGACAGGGCTACGAGCAGTACTTC; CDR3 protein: CASSGQGYEQYF
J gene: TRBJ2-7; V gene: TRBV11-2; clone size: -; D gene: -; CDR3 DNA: TGTGCCAGCAGCTTGGAAGCGGAGTACGAGCAGTACTTC; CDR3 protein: CASSLEAEYEQYF
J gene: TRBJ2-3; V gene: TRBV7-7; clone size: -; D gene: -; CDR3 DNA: TGTGCTTTGGCGTCTATAAGCACAGATACGCAGTATTTT; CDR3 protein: CALASISTDTQYF
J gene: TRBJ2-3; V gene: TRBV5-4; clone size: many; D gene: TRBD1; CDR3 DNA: TGTGCCAGCAGCTTGAACCCGACAGGGGCAGATACGCAGTATTTT; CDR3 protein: CASSLNPTGADTQYF
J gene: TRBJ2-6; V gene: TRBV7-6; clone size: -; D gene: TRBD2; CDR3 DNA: TGTGCCAGCAGCTTGGGGGGGTCTTCTGGGGCCAACGTCCTGACTTTC; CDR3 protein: CASSLGGSSGANVLTF
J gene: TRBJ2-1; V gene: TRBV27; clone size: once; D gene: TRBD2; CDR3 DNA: TGTGCCAGCAGTTCTAGCGGGGGCTCCTACAATGAGCAGTTCTTC; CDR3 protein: CASSSSGGSYNEQFF
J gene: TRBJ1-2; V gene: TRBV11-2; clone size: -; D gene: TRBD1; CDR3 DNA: TGTGCCAGCAGCCCCGGGACAGCTCTGCGCTACACCTTC; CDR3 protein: CASSPGTALRYTF
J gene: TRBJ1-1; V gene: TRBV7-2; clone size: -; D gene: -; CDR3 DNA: TGTGCCAGCAGCGCCCCGGGGGGGGCAACGGCTTTCTTT; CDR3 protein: CASSAPGGATAFF
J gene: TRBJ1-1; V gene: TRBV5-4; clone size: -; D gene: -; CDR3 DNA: TGTGCCAGCAGCTCCCCCGGGACGAACACTGAAGCTTTCTTT; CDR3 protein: CASSSPGTNTEAFF
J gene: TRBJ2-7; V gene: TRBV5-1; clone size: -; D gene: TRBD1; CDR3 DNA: TGCGCCAGCAGCTTAGGGACAGGCCTCTCCGAGCAGTACTTC; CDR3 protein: CASSLGTGLSEQYF
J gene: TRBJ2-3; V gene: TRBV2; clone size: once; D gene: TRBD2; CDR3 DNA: TGTGCCAGCAGTGAAGTAGCGGGAGGCTATTCTAGCACAGATACGCAGTATTTT; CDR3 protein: CASSEVAGGYSSTDTQYF
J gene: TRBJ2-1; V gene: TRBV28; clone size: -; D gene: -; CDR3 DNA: TGTGCCAGCTCCTCAGGGGACTACAATGAGCAGTTCTTC; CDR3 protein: CASSSGDYNEQFF
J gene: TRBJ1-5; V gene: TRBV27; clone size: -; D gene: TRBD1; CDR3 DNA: TGTGCCAGCAAAACAGGGGTTGGCAATCAGCCCCAGCATTTT; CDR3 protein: CASKTGVGNQPQHF
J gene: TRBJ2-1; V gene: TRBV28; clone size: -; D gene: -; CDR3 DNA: TGTGCCAGCAGTCTCATCGGTCTGGGAAGGGGTTACAATGAGCAGTTCTTC; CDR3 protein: CASSLIGLGRGYNEQFF
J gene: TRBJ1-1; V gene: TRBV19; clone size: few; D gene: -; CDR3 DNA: TGTGCCAGTAGCCTAGTAGGGGAGGCAACCATGAACACTGAAGCTTTCTTT; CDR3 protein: CASSLVGEATMNTEAFF
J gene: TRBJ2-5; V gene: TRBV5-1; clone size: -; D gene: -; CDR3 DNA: TGCGCCAGCAGCTTGGAACGGATAGCACAAGAGACCCAGTACTTC; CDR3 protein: CASSLERIAQETQYF
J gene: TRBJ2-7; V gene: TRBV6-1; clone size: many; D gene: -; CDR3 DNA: TGTGCCAGCCGGGACATCTCCTACGAGCAGTACTTC; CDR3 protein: CASRDISYEQYF
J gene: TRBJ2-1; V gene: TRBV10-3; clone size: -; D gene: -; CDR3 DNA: TGTGCCATCAGGCCACTAGGATCCTACAATGAGCAGTTCTTC; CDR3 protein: CAIRPLGSYNEQFF
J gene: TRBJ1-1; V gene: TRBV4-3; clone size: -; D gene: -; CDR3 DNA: TGCTCCAGCAGCCCCCAACTGAACACTGAAGCTTTCTTT; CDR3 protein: CSSSPQLNTEAFF
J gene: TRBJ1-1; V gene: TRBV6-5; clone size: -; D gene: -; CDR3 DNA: TGTGCCAGCATCCCGGGGGGCGCGGTCGCCGAAGCTTTCTTT; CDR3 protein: CASIPGGAVAEAFF
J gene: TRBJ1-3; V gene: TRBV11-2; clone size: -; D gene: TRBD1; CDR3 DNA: TGTGCCAGCAGCTCCAGAAAGACAGGGTCTGGAAACACCATATATTTT; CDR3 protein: CASSSRKTGSGNTIYF
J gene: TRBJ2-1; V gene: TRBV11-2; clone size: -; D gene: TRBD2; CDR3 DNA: TGTGCCAGCAGTCGAGAGGGCGGGAGAGGGAATGAGCAGTTCTTC; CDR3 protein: CASSREGGRGNEQFF
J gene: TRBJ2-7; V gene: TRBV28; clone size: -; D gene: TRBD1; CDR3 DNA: TGTGCCAGCAGGCAAATTTTTTCAAGGCAGGACAGGAGCTCCTACGAGCAGTACTTC; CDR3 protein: CASRQIFSRQDRSSYEQYF
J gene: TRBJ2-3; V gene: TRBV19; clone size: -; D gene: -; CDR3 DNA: TGTGCCTCCCAAGGTGGAGAGCTCACAGATACGCAGTATTTT; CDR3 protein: CASQGGELTDTQYF
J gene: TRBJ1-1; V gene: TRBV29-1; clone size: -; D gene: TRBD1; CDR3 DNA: TGCAGCGTTTATAGGACAGGGGATACTGAAGCTTTCTTT; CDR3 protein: CSVYRTGDTEAFF
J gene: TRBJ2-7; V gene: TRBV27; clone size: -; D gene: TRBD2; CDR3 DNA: TGTGCCAGCAGTTTAATAGCTAGCGGAAGCTCCTACGAGCAGTACTTC; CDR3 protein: CASSLIASGSSYEQYF
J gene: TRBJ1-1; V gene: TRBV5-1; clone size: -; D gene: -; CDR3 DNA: TGCGCCAGCAGCTGGCGCCCGGGACAAGTGAACACTGAAGCTTTCTTT; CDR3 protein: CASSWRPGQVNTEAFF
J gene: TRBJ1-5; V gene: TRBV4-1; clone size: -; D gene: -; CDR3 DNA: TGCGCCAGCAGCCCAACAGGGATTCCCATATTGCCCCAGCATTTT; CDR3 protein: CASSPTGIPILPQHF
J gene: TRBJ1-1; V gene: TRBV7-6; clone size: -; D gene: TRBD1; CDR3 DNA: TGTGCCAGCAGCTTAGACTCCCTGGGCAGGGGGTCTACTGAAGCTTTCTTT; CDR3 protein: CASSLDSLGRGSTEAFF
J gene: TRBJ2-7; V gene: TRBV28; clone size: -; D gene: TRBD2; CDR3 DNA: TGTGCCAGCAGTTTCGGACTAGCGGGGTACGAGCAGTACTTC; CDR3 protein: CASSFGLAGYEQYF
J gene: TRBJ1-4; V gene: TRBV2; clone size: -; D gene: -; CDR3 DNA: TGTGCCAGCAGTGAGAATTTAGGGTTGGAGGAAAAACTGTTTTTT; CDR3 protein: CASSENLGLEEKLFF
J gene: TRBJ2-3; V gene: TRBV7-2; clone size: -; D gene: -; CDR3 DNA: TGTGCCAGCAGCTTTCAAAACACAGATACGCAGTATTTT; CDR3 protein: CASSFQNTDTQYF
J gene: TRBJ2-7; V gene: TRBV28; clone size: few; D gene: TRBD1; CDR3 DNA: TGTGCCTCTACCCTCGACAGGGTGGACGACGAGCAGTACTTC; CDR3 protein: CASTLDRVDDEQYF
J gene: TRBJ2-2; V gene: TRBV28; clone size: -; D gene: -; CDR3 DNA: TGTGCCAGCTCTATGGGGGGTACCGGGGAGCTGTTTTTT; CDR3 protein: CASSMGGTGELFF
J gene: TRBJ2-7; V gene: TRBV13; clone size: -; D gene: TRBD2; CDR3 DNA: TGTGCCAGCAGCTTGAAGCGGGAGGCTCTGAGGGGCTACGAGCAGTACTTC; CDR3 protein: CASSLKREALRGYEQYF
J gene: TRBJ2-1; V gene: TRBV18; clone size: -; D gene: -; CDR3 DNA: TGTGCCAGCTCACCATCCGGAGACAATGAGCAGTTCTTC; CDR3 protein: CASSPSGDNEQFF
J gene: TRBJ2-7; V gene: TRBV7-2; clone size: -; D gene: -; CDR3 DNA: TGTGCCAGCAGCTTAGAGTTCAACGAGCAGTACTTC; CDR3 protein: CASSLEFNEQYF
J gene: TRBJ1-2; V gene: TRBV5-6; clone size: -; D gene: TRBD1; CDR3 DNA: TGTGCCAGCAGCACGGACAGGGGGCGAAGTTTTCGAGGCTACACCTTC; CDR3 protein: CASSTDRGRSFRGYTF
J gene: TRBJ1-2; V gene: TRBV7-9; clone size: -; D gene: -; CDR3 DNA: TGTGCCAGCAGCTTACTTCCAGGGGAAGGAGGGTATGGCTACACCTTC; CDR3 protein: CASSLLPGEGGYGYTF
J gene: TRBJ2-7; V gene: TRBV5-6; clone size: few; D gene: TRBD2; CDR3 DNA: TGTGCCAGCAGCCTCAACCCAGCGGGAGCGACGGGGTCTTACGAGCAGTACTTC; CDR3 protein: CASSLNPAGATGSYEQYF
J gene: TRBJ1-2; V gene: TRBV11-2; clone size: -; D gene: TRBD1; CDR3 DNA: TGTGCCAGCAGCCAAATACGCCGACAGGGGGCTAACTATGGCTACACCTTC; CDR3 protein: CASSQIRRQGANYGYTF
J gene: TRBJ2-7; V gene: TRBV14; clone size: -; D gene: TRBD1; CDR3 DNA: TGTGCCAGCAGTCGAGCACCCGGACAGGGTGCGAATTTTGACGAGCAGTACTTC; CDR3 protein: CASSRAPGQGANFDEQYF
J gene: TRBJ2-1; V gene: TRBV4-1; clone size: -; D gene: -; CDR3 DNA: TGCGCCAGCAGCCAAGGTCGGCTAGTTGTAAGTTTCAATGAGCAGTTCTTC; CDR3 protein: CASSQGRLVVSFNEQFF
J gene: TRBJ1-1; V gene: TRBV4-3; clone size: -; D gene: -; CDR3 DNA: TGCGCCAGCAGCCAAGGCCCTTTGATGAACACTGAAGCTTTCTTT; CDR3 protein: CASSQGPLMNTEAFF
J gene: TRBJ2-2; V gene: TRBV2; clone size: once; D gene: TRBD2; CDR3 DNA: TGTGCCAGCACTAGACTAGCTCGCACCGGGGAGCTGTTTTTT; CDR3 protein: CASTRLARTGELFF
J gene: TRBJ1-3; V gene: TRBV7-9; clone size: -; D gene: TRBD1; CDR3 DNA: TGTGCCAGCAGCCAATCGGGACAGGGGGCGTCTGGAAACACCATATATTTT; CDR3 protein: CASSQSGQGASGNTIYF
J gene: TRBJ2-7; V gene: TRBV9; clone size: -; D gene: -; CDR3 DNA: TGTGCCAGCAGCGTAGCTGCACGGTCCCGAGCCTACGAGCAGTACTTC; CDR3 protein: CASSVAARSRAYEQYF
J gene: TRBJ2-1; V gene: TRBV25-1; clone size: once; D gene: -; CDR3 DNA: TGTGCCAGCAGTGGAGGCAATGAGCAGTTCTTC; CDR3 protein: CASSGGNEQFF